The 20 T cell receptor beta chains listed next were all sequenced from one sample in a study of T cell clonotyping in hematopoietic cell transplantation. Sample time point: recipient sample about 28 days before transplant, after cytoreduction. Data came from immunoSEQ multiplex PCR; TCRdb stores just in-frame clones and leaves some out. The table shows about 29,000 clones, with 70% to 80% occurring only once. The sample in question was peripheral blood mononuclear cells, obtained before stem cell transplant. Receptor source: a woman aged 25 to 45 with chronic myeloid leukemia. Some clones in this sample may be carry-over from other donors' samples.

CDR3 nucleotides: TGTGCCAGCAACCCCTGGGGAGAGCGAGATGAGCAGTTCTTC. It yields the protein CASNPWGERDEQFF. The rearrangement joins TRBV5-6 to TRBJ2-1; a possible D gene is TRBD2 (5 bases). Germline V CDR1 and CDR2: SGHDT, YYEEEE. The CDR3 sequence is 14 residues long. V lost 6 bases, J lost 8 bases, and 18 bases lay in between.

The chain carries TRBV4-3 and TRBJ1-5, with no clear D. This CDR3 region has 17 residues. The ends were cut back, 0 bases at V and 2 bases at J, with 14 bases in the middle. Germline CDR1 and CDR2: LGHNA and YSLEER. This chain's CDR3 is CASSQEVGGRGNQPQHF. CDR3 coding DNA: TGCGCCAGCAGCCAAGAAGTCGGTGGGCGAGGCAATCAGCCCCAGCATTTT.

The CDR3 loop is CASSLGDQPQHF. CDR3 bases: TGTGCCAGCAGCTTGGGGGATCAGCCCCAGCATTTT. This chain uses TRBV7-9 with TRBJ1-5, with D maybe TRBD1 (5 bases). Germline lookup yields CDR1 SEHNR and CDR2 FQNEAQ (reference sequence). V shed 3 bases and J shed 5 bases, with 5 bases lying between them. This CDR3 contains 12 residues.

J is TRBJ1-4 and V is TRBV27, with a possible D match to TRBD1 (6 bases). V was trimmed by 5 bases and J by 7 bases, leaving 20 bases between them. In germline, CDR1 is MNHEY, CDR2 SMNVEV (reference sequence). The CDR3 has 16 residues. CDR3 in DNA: TGTGCCAGCAGTGCCCTCGGAGGGGGGTTAAGTGAAAAACTGTTTTTT. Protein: CASSALGGGLSEKLFF.

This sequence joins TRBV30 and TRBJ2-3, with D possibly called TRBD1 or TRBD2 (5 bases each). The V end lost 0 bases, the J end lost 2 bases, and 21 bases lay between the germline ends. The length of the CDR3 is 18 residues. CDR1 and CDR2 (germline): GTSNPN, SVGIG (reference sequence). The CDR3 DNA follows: TGTGCCTGGAGTGTAGGGACGATAAGTGGTGAGCACACAGATACGCAGTATTTT. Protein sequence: CAWSVGTISGEHTDTQYF. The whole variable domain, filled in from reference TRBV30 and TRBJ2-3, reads SQTIHQWPATLVQPVGSPLSLECTVEGTSNPNLYWYRQAAGRGLQLLFYSVGIGQISSEVPQNLSASRPQDRQFILSSKKLLLSDSGFYLCAWSVGTISGEHTDTQYFGPGTRLTVL.

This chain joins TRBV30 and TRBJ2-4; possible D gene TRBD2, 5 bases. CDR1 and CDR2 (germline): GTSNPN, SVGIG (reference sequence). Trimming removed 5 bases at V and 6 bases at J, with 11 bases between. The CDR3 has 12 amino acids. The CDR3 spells CAWGDGVNIQYF. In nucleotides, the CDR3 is TGTGCCTGGGGTGACGGGGTAAACATTCAGTACTTC.

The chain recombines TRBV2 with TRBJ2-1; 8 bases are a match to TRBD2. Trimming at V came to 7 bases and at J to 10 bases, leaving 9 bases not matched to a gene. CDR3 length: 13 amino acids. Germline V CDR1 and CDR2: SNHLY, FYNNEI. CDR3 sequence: CASTNGLAWEQFF. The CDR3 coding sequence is TGTGCCAGCACTAACGGACTAGCTTGGGAGCAGTTCTTC.

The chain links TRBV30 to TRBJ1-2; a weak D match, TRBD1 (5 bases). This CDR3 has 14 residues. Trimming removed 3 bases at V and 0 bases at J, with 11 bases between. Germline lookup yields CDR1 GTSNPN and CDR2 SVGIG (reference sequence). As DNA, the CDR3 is TGTGCCTGGAGACCGGGACCGACTAACTATGGCTACACCTTC. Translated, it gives CAWRPGPTNYGYTF.

The CDR3 bases are TGTGCCAGTACCCGGGAGGGGGCCAACGTCCTGACTTTC. This translates into CASTREGANVLTF. The chain couples TRBV19 to TRBJ2-6, with D tentatively TRBD2 (6 bases). CDR1 is LNHDA and CDR2 is SQIVND in the germline V gene (reference sequence). Trimming removed 7 bases from V and 4 bases from J, with 8 bases in between. The CDR3 is 13 residues long.

The CDR3 DNA follows: TGCGCCAGCAACAAAGACAGGGATGGCTACACCTTC. Translating it yields CASNKDRDGYTF. The chain carries TRBV5-1 and TRBJ1-2; 7 bases are a match to TRBD1. The junction had 5 bases not matched to a gene; V was cut back by 6 bases and J by 6 bases. The CDR3 spans 12 residues. The germline CDR1 and CDR2 sequences are SGHRS and YFSETQ.

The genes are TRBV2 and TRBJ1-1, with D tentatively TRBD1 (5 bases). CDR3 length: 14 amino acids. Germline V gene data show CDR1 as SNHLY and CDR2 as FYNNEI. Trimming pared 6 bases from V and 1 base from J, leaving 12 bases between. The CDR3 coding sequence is TGTGCCAGCAGACAGGCGCAGAAGAACACTGAAGCTTTCTTT. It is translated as CASRQAQKNTEAFF.

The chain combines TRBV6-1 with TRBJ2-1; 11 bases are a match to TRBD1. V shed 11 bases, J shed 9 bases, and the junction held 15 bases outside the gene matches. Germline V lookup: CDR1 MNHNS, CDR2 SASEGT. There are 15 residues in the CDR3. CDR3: CAGPGLDRGLSEQFF. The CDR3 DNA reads TGTGCCGGCCCCGGATTGGACAGGGGGCTCAGTGAGCAGTTCTTC.

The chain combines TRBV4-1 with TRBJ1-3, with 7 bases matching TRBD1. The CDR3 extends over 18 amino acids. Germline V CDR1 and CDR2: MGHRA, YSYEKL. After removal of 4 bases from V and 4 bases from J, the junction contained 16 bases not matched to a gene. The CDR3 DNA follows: TGCGCCAGCAGCCCCTATGTGATTGGGACAGCCCGGGGAAACACCATATATTTT. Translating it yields CASSPYVIGTARGNTIYF.

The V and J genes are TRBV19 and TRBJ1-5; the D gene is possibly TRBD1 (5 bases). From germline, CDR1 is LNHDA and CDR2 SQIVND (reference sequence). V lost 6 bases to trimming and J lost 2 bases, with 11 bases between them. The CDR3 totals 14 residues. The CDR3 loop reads CASSTDNRNQPQHF. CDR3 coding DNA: TGTGCCAGTAGCACGGACAACCGCAATCAGCCCCAGCATTTT.

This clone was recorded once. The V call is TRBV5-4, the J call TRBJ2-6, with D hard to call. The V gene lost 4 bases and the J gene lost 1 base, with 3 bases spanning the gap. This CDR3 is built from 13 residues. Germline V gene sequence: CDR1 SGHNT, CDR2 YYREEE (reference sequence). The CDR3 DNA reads TGTGCCAGCAGCCCTTCTGGGGCCAACGTCCTGACTTTC. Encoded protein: CASSPSGANVLTF. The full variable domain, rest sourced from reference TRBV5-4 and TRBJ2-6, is ETGVTQSPTHLIKTRGQQVTLRCSSQSGHNTVSWYQQALGQGPQFIFQYYREEENGRGNFPPRFSGLQFPNYSSELNVNALELDDSALYLCASSPSGANVLTFGAGSRLTVL.

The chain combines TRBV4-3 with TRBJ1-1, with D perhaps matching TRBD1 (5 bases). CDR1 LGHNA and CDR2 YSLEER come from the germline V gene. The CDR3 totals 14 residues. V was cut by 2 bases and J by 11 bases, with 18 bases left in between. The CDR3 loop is CASSQSQGAVRAFF. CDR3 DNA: TGCGCCAGCAGCCAAAGCCAAGGGGCAGTTCGGGCTTTCTTT.

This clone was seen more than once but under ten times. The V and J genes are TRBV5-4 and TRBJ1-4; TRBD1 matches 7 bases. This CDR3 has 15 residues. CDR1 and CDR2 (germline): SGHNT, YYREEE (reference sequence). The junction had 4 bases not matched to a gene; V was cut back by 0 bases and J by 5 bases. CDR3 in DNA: TGTGCCAGCAGCTTGGAACAGGGGAGGAATGAAAAACTGTTTTTT. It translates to CASSLEQGRNEKLFF.

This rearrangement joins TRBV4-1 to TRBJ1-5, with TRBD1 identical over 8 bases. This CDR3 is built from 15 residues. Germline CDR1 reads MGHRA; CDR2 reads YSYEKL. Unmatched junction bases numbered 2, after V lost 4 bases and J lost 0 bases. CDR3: CASSRTGGSNQPQHF. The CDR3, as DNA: TGCGCCAGCAGCCGCACAGGGGGTAGCAATCAGCCCCAGCATTTT.

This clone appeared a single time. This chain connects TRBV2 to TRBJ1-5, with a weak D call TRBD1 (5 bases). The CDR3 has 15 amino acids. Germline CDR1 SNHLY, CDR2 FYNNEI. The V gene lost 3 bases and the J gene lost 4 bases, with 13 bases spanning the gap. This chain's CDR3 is CASSDREGPNQPQHF. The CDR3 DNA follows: TGTGCCAGCAGTGACAGGGAGGGTCCGAATCAGCCCCAGCATTTT.

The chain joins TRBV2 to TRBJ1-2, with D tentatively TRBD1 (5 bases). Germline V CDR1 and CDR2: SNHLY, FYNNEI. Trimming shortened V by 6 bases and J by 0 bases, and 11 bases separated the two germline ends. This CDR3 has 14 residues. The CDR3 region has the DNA TGTGCCAGCAGGAAGGACAAGACTAACTATGGCTACACCTTC. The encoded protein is CASRKDKTNYGYTF.